These 20 T cell receptor beta chains originate from one sample sequenced in a study of blood T cell repertoires in COVID-19 (dated by TCRdb to 2020 to 2022). The method behind the library was the immunoSEQ multiplex PCR assay. TCRdb carries this immuneACCESS record with in-frame sequences only. Its versions omit some clonotypes, under half of them owing to an unresolved V gene in the studies checked, with the rest unexplained. The sample table holds roughly 160,000 clones, of which more than 75% were seen once. Clones ranked in the top ten supply under 0.65% of the sample. Specimen: peripheral blood. The receptors were gathered from a man in his 60s with COVID-19, enrolled during active disease.

V is TRBV7-2 and J is TRBJ2-1; TRBD2 matches 8 bases. The CDR3 loop spans 17 amino acids. Trimming removed 1 base from V and 7 bases from J; junction bases left unmatched: 12. Germline lookup yields CDR1 SGHTA and CDR2 FQGNSA. The CDR3 spells CASSLGGIGGGPNEQFF. The CDR3 DNA sequence: TGTGCCAGCAGCTTAGGAGGAATCGGGGGGGGCCCTAATGAGCAGTTCTTC.

This sequence joins TRBV3-1 (or the pseudogene TRBV3-2) and TRBJ1-1; D may be TRBD1 (5 bases). Germline V CDR1 and CDR2: LGHDT, YNNKEL (reference sequence). V was cut by 4 bases and J by 0 bases, with 15 bases left in between. The CDR3 covers 16 residues. The CDR3 loop is CASSPTRQRLNTEAFF. In nucleotides, the CDR3 is TGTGCCAGCAGCCCCACCCGACAGAGACTGAACACTGAAGCTTTCTTT.

Turning to this clone: One junction end does not reproduce the germline sequence, and a read error may be involved. The J gene is TRBJ2-2, the V gene TRBV7-7; TRBD1 matches at 9 bases. The CDR3 spans 14 residues. Germline values: CDR1 SSHAT, CDR2 FNYEAQ (reference sequence). The CDR3 sequence is CASSLRTGAGELFF. The DNA for the CDR3 is TGTGCTAGCAGCCTGCGGACAGGGGCCGGGGAGCTGTTTTTT.

This chain uses TRBV7-2 with TRBJ1-2; 7 positions agree with TRBD1. The CDR3 spans 14 residues. Germline CDR1 reads SGHTA; CDR2 reads FQGNSA. The V gene end was trimmed by 5 bases and the J gene end by 5 bases; junction bases not matched to a gene: 8. The CDR3: CASSHGQGVYGYTF. CDR3 in DNA: TGTGCCAGCAGCCACGGCCAGGGGGTTTATGGCTACACCTTC.

The chain uses TRBV6-6 and TRBJ2-1; D is possibly TRBD2 (6 bases). The germline V gene encodes CDR1 MNHNY and CDR2 SVGAGI (reference sequence). Between the trimmed V and J ends, which lost 5 bases and 6 bases, there was a span of 17 bases. The CDR3 length is 15 residues. CDR3 coding DNA: TGTGCCAGCAGTCCACTCCGGGCGGAGGGCAATGAGCAGTTCTTC. Residues: CASSPLRAEGNEQFF.

V usage is TRBV2 and J usage is TRBJ2-2; 8 bases align to TRBD1. The CDR3 runs to 14 residues. With 6 bases clipped from V and 5 bases from J, the junction kept 5 bases outside the gene matches. Germline lookup yields CDR1 SNHLY and CDR2 FYNNEI. The CDR3 loop is CASSYRGATGELFF. In DNA form, the CDR3 reads TGTGCCAGCAGCTACAGGGGGGCTACCGGGGAGCTGTTTTTT.

The chain is built from TRBV11-3 and TRBJ2-2, with TRBD2 as a possible D gene (5 bases). The CDR3 length is 15 residues. Trimming took 3 bases from V and 5 from J, leaving 13 bases between them. Germline CDR1 SGHNT, CDR2 YENEEA. CDR3 region: CASSLSRGGTGELFF. In nucleotides, the CDR3 is TGTGCCAGCAGCTTGTCCCGGGGTGGGACCGGGGAGCTGTTTTTT.

The CDR3 DNA reads as TGTGCCAGCAGTTTTCTAGCGGGGAGCCAAGAGACCCAGTACTTC. As protein: CASSFLAGSQETQYF. The chain is built from TRBV27 and TRBJ2-5, with 9 bases identical to TRBD2. Germline lookup yields CDR1 MNHEY and CDR2 SMNVEV (reference sequence). The CDR3 covers 15 residues. V was pared by 3 bases and J by 1 base, with 3 bases of the junction left unmatched.

The V gene is TRBV15, the J gene TRBJ2-1, with no clear D. With 0 bases removed from V and 6 bases from J, the gap between germline ends came to 12 bases. Germline CDR1 LNHNV, CDR2 YYDKDF (reference sequence). This CDR3 is built from 15 residues. The CDR3 reads CATSRDKRGRNEQFF. As DNA, the CDR3 is TGTGCCACCAGCAGAGACAAAAGAGGCCGCAATGAGCAGTTCTTC.

CDR3 DNA: TGCGCCAGCAGCCAAGAGCAGGGAGGTGCCTACAATGAGCAGTTCTTC. This gives the protein CASSQEQGGAYNEQFF. The chain joins TRBV4-3 to TRBJ2-1; possibly TRBD2 for D (6 bases). Deletions cut 0 bases from V and 2 bases from J, with 11 bases between. The CDR3 loop spans 16 amino acids. Germline loops: CDR1 LGHNA, CDR2 YSLEER.

V and J are TRBV5-6 and TRBJ1-1; D might be TRBD1 (6 bases). V was trimmed by 1 base and J by 2 bases, leaving 12 bases between them. The CDR3 sequence is 15 residues long. Germline V gene data show CDR1 as SGHDT and CDR2 as YYEEEE. The CDR3 DNA reads as TGTGCCAGCAGCTTGACAGGGCAGACAAACACTGAAGCTTTCTTT. Its translation is CASSLTGQTNTEAFF.

The rearrangement uses TRBV6-2 or TRBV6-3 and TRBJ2-7; weak D call: TRBD1 (5 bases). V gave up 5 bases and J gave up 4 bases, with 9 bases separating them. The germline V gene has CDR1 MNHEY and CDR2 SVGEGT. The CDR3 runs to 12 residues. The CDR3: CASSKQAYEQYF. CDR3 DNA sequence: TGTGCCAGCAGTAAACAGGCTTACGAGCAGTACTTC.

This chain connects TRBV28 to TRBJ1-4; TRBD1 agrees at 9 bases. CDR3 size: 15 residues. CDR1 MDHEN and CDR2 SYDVKM come from the germline V gene. V was clipped by 4 bases and J by 7 bases; unmatched bases: 7. The CDR3 coding sequence is TGTGCCAGCAGTTCACTACAGGGGGCTGGTGAAAAACTGTTTTTT. Residues: CASSSLQGAGEKLFF.

The V gene is TRBV14, the J gene TRBJ1-2, with 7 bases matching TRBD1. V lost 4 bases to trimming and J lost 1 base; unmatched junction nucleotides: 9. This CDR3 has 16 residues. Per germline, CDR1 SGHDN and CDR2 FVKESK. The CDR3 region is CASSRQGASFNYGYTF. The CDR3 nucleotides are TGTGCCAGCAGCCGACAGGGCGCGTCTTTTAACTATGGCTACACCTTC.

The chain links TRBV19 to TRBJ2-1, with TRBD2 identical over 8 bases. Germline V gene sequence: CDR1 LNHDA, CDR2 SQIVND (reference sequence). V was pared by 4 bases and J by 4 bases, with 6 bases of the junction left unmatched. The CDR3 is 15 residues long. The CDR3 sequence is CASSSGSGGYNEQFF. The CDR3 nucleotides are TGTGCCAGTAGTAGTGGGAGCGGGGGTTACAATGAGCAGTTCTTC.

The gene calls are TRBV19 and TRBJ1-2; 8 bases are a match to TRBD1. The junction had 2 bases not matched to a gene; V was cut back by 5 bases and J by 6 bases. CDR3 length equals 12 residues. In germline, CDR1 is LNHDA, CDR2 SQIVND (reference sequence). The CDR3 coding sequence is TGTGCCAGTAGTTACAGGGGGGATGGCTACACCTTC. Translation: CASSYRGDGYTF.

The gene calls are TRBV2 and TRBJ1-1, with D possibly TRBD1 on 6 matching bases. The length of the CDR3 is 15 residues. Germline lookup yields CDR1 SNHLY and CDR2 FYNNEI. V shed 2 bases and J shed 4 bases, with 14 bases lying between them. The CDR3 sequence: CASSERRGVATEAFF. In nucleotides, the CDR3 is TGTGCCAGCAGTGAACGCAGGGGAGTAGCCACTGAAGCTTTCTTT.

To note about this clone: At one boundary the junction diverges from the germline segment, which might be a read error. The V and J genes are TRBV6-2 or TRBV6-3 and TRBJ2-1, with D unresolved. The CDR3 is 14 residues long. CDR1 and CDR2 (germline): MNHEY, SVGEGT. The CDR3 spells CASRYYSSYNEQFF. CDR3 DNA: TGTGCCAGCAGGTACTACAGCTCCTACAATGAGCAGTTCTTC.

This chain joins TRBV30 and TRBJ2-3, with D maybe TRBD2 (5 bases). V gave up 3 bases and J gave up 5 bases, with 12 bases separating them. Germline V gene data show CDR1 as GTSNPN and CDR2 as SVGIG (reference sequence). The CDR3 totals 13 residues. The CDR3 protein is CAWRGLGRDTQYF. The CDR3 nucleotides are TGTGCCTGGAGAGGGCTAGGGAGAGATACGCAGTATTTT. Using reference TRBV30 and TRBJ2-3 for the parts outside the CDR3, the full variable domain is SQTIHQWPATLVQPVGSPLSLECTVEGTSNPNLYWYRQAAGRGLQLLFYSVGIGQISSEVPQNLSASRPQDRQFILSSKKLLLSDSGFYLCAWRGLGRDTQYFGPGTRLTVL.

This clone showed up just a few times. The chain couples TRBV6-5 to TRBJ1-2; 8 bases align to TRBD1. V lost 0 bases and J lost 8; bases outside the gene matches: 5. From germline, CDR1 is MNHEY and CDR2 SVGAGI. The CDR3 loop spans 14 amino acids. The DNA for the CDR3 is TGTGCCAGCAGTTACTCGACAGGGGAGGAGGGCTACACCTTC. Amino acid sequence: CASSYSTGEEGYTF.